The 20 T cell receptor beta chains listed next were all sequenced from one sample in a study of early T cells in non-severe SARS-CoV-2 infection. TCRdb recomputed calls from the 5' RACE reads with MiXCR, one row per CDR3 protein. The sample contains around 67,000 distinct CDR3 sequences, 12% of which appear only once. Sequencing was carried out using whole blood. These receptors came from an adult who was a healthcare worker with PCR-confirmed SARS-CoV-2 infection or an uninfected control (not recorded which).

In its sample, this clonotype was seen many times. The chain couples TRBV20-1 to TRBJ2-5; a possible D gene is TRBD1 (5 bases). Germline V CDR1 and CDR2: DFQATT, SNEGSKA (reference sequence). This CDR3 is 12 amino acids long. The V end lost 6 bases, the J end lost 4 bases, and 12 bases lay between the germline ends. The CDR3 DNA reads as TGCAGTGCGAGCAGGGTTGGAGAGACCCAGTACTTC. This gives the protein CSASRVGETQYF.

This clonotype was seen ten or more times. V gene TRBV27 combines with J gene TRBJ1-1; 9 bases match TRBD1. After removal of 7 bases from V and 8 bases from J, the junction contained 8 bases not matched to a gene. Germline loops: CDR1 MNHEY, CDR2 SMNVEV (reference sequence). The CDR3 is 13 amino acids. The CDR3, as DNA: TGTGCCAGCAAGATTTCCGGGACAGGGGAAGCTTTCTTT. Translated, it gives CASKISGTGEAFF.

The V and J genes are TRBV29-1 and TRBJ2-3; D is undetermined. The germline V gene encodes CDR1 SQVTM and CDR2 ANQGSEA. The CDR3 loop spans 12 amino acids. V lost 3 bases and J 5 bases, leaving 9 bases between the germline ends. The DNA for the CDR3 is TGCAGCGTTGACCCGGGTGGAGATACGCAGTATTTT. It translates to CSVDPGGDTQYF.

This clonotype showed up many times. The rearrangement joins TRBV30 to TRBJ2-3; 7 bases align to TRBD2. Germline CDR1 reads GTSNPN; CDR2 reads SVGIG (reference sequence). V was clipped by 2 bases and J by 2 bases; unmatched bases: 4. This CDR3 is built from 14 residues. CDR3 protein: CAWSRLADTDTQYF. CDR3 bases: TGTGCCTGGAGTCGACTAGCAGACACAGATACGCAGTATTTT. The full variable domain, its missing parts supplied by reference TRBV30 and TRBJ2-3, is SQTIHQWPATLVQPVGSPLSLECTVEGTSNPNLYWYRQAAGRGLQLLFYSVGIGQISSEVPQNLSASRPQDRQFILSSKKLLLSDSGFYLCAWSRLADTDTQYFGPGTRLTVL.

The chain recombines TRBV7-2 with TRBJ2-5; TRBD2 agrees at 9 bases. CDR1 and CDR2 (germline): SGHTA, FQGNSA. CDR3 size: 14 residues. The ends lost 3 bases at V and 5 bases at J; junction bases unmatched: 4. The CDR3 region has the DNA TGTGCCAGCAGCTTGCGGGGGGGAAGGGAGACCCAGTACTTC. Amino acids: CASSLRGGRETQYF.

The sample holds a few counts of this clonotype. The chain couples TRBV29-1 to TRBJ1-2; D may be TRBD1 (5 bases). Germline values: CDR1 SQVTM, CDR2 ANQGSEA. The CDR3 is 11 amino acids. Deletions cut 4 bases from V and 6 bases from J, with 9 bases between. Written as DNA, the CDR3 is TGCAGCGTTGTAGGGGATAATGGCTACACCTTC. This translates into CSVVGDNGYTF.

A few counts support this clonotype. J is TRBJ2-5 and V is TRBV7-2; D might be TRBD2 (5 bases). The CDR3 runs 14 residues. The germline gives CDR1 SGHTA, CDR2 FQGNSA. The V and J ends lost 6 bases and 0 bases respectively, with 11 bases between them. CDR3 protein: CASRFQRNQETQYF. As DNA, the CDR3 is TGTGCCAGCAGATTTCAGCGGAACCAAGAGACCCAGTACTTC. Full variable domain (remainder filled in from reference TRBV7-2 and TRBJ2-5): GAGVSQSPSNKVTEKGKDVELRCDPISGHTALYWYRQSLGQGLEFLIYFQGNSAPDKSGLPSDRFSAERTGGSVSTLTIQRTQQEDSAVYLCASRFQRNQETQYFGPGTRLLVL.

The sample holds many counts of this clonotype. This chain links TRBV3-1 with TRBJ2-7, with 10 bases lining up with TRBD1. The CDR3 consists of 15 residues. Trimming at V came to 5 bases and at J to 5 bases, leaving 9 bases not matched to a gene. Germline assignment: CDR1 LGHDT and CDR2 YNNKEL (reference sequence). Here the CDR3 reads CASSAGQGPINEQYF. CDR3 sequence (DNA): TGTGCCAGCAGCGCGGGACAGGGGCCCATAAACGAGCAGTACTTC.

This clonotype appeared many times. The chain employs TRBV10-3 and TRBJ2-2, with TRBD2 identical over 8 bases. V lost 6 bases, J lost 2 bases, and 8 bases stayed unmatched. The CDR3 runs to 16 residues. CDR1 and CDR2 from the germline V gene are ENHRY and SYGVKD. The CDR3, as DNA: TGTGCCATCAGCGGGAAAGCGGGGGATAACACCGGGGAGCTGTTTTTT. This translates into CAISGKAGDNTGELFF.

This clonotype came up many times. The chain recombines TRBV6-5 with TRBJ2-3; 8 bases line up with TRBD2. The germline V gene has CDR1 MNHEY and CDR2 SVGAGI. J gave up 10 bases and V 2 bases, and 11 bases lay outside the gene matches. CDR3 length: 15 amino acids. The CDR3 nucleotides read TGTGCCAGCAGTTACACGGCGGGGGGCCACAAGGCGCAGTATTTT. Its protein is CASSYTAGGHKAQYF.

This clonotype was observed many times. The rearrangement joins TRBV9 to TRBJ1-3; the match to TRBD1 covers 7 bases. CDR3 length equals 16 residues. Germline CDR1 and CDR2: SGDLS and YYNGEE. The ends lost 4 bases at V and 2 bases at J; junction bases unmatched: 9. The CDR3 DNA is TGTGCCAGCAGCCCACGGGACAGACTCACTGGAAACACCATATATTTT. Amino acid sequence: CASSPRDRLTGNTIYF.

This clonotype was detected ten times or more. The chain uses TRBV28 and TRBJ2-3; D possibly uses TRBD1 or TRBD2 (5 bases each). This CDR3 contains 16 residues. CDR1 and CDR2 (germline): MDHEN, SYDVKM. Trimming stripped 8 bases from V and 0 bases from J, with 18 bases between. The CDR3 DNA reads TGTGCCAGCCGGGACGGTCGAGGGTCTAGCACAGATACGCAGTATTTT. Translation gives CASRDGRGSSTDTQYF. The variable domain in full, with the rest retrieved from reference TRBV28 and TRBJ2-3, is DVKVTQSSRYLVKRTGEKVFLECVQDMDHENMFWYRQDPGLGLRLIYFSYDVKMKEKGDIPEGYSVSREKKERFSLILESASTNQTSMYLCASRDGRGSSTDTQYFGPGTRLTVL.

The DNA of the CDR3 is TGTGCCAGCAGCTTGCTTTACAATTCACCCCTCCACTTT. It translates to CASSLLYNSPLHF. V usage is TRBV7-2 and J usage is TRBJ1-6; no clear D gene. V lost 3 bases, J lost 7 bases, and 7 bases lay in between. The CDR3 covers 13 residues. Germline assignment: CDR1 SGHTA and CDR2 FQGNSA.

This clonotype was picked up many times. At one end, the junction sequence differs from germline, possibly due to a read error. The rearrangement uses TRBV2 and TRBJ1-1; 8 nucleotides align to TRBD1. The CDR3 runs 16 residues. Per germline, CDR1 SNHLY and CDR2 FYNNEI. The CDR3 nucleotides are TGTGCCAGCAGCGAAGGGACAGGCGGTATGAACACTGAAGCTTTCTTT. This encodes CASSEGTGGMNTEAFF.

This clonotype was detected once. The genes are TRBV20-1 and TRBJ2-1; D may be TRBD1 or TRBD2 (5 bases each). There are 14 residues in the CDR3. CDR1 and CDR2 (germline): DFQATT, SNEGSKA (reference sequence). V lost 3 bases to trimming and J lost 2 bases, with 11 bases between them. CDR3 in DNA: TGCAGTGCTAGCAGGGACGGAACCTACAATGAGCAGTTCTTC. Protein product: CSASRDGTYNEQFF.

This clonotype showed up many times. V usage is TRBV15 and J usage is TRBJ1-4, with TRBD1 as a possible D gene (5 bases). V shed 3 bases and J shed 6 bases, with 14 bases lying between them. CDR3 size: 15 residues. Germline CDR1 is LNHNV and CDR2 is YYDKDF (reference sequence). CDR3 in DNA: TGTGCCACCAGCAGTGAGCGGGGGACGGATGAAAAACTGTTTTTT. Translation gives CATSSERGTDEKLFF.

This clonotype has at least ten counts. V gene TRBV19 combines with J gene TRBJ2-3; no reliable D call. The CDR3 contains 14 residues. Trimming removed 6 bases at V and 2 bases at J, with 12 bases between. Germline CDR1 reads LNHDA; CDR2 reads SQIVND (reference sequence). The CDR3 is CASSPLLITDTQYF. For the CDR3, the DNA is TGTGCCAGTAGCCCGTTACTGATCACAGATACGCAGTATTTT.

This clonotype appeared many times. CDR3: CASSLGTSGHSYEQYF. DNA for the CDR3: TGTGCCAGCAGCTTGGGGACTAGCGGACATTCCTACGAGCAGTACTTC. The genes are TRBV11-2 and TRBJ2-7, with TRBD2 matching over 11 bases. Germline assignment: CDR1 SGHAT and CDR2 FQNNGV. This CDR3 has 16 residues. The ends lost 3 bases at V and 1 base at J; junction bases unmatched: 5.

This rearrangement joins TRBV20-1 to TRBJ1-5; no clear D gene. V gave up 3 bases and J gave up 4 bases, with 10 bases separating them. The CDR3 runs 13 residues. From germline, CDR1 is DFQATT and CDR2 SNEGSKA (reference sequence). The CDR3 spells CSASPEANQPQHF. The CDR3 DNA sequence: TGCAGTGCTAGCCCGGAGGCGAATCAGCCCCAGCATTTT.

The chain has TRBV7-6 and TRBJ2-2; TRBD2 might be the D (5 bases). Germline V gene data show CDR1 as SGHVS and CDR2 as FNYEAQ. This CDR3 has 11 residues. V lost 5 bases and J lost 10, with 8 bases in between. In DNA form, the CDR3 reads TGTGCCAGCAGCGAGGGCCTGGAGCTGTTTTTT. Protein product: CASSEGLELFF.